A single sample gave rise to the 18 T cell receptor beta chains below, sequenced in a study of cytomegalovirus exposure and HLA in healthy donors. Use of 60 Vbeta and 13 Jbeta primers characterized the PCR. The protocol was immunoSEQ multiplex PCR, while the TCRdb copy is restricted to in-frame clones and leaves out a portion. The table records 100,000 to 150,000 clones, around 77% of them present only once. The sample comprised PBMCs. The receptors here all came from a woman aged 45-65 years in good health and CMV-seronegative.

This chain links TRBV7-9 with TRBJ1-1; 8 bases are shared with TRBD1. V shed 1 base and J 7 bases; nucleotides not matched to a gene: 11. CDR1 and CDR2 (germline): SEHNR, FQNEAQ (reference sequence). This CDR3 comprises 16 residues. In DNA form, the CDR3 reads TGTGCCAGCAGCTTAGAAACAGGGGGTGCTGGCGATGAAGCTTTCTTT. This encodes CASSLETGGAGDEAFF.

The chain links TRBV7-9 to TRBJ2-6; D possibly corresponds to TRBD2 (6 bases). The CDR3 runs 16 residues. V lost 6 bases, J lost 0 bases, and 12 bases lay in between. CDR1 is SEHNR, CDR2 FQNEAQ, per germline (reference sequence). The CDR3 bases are TGTGCCAGCAGTTCCGCGGGGTTCTCTGGGGCCAACGTCCTGACTTTC. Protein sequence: CASSSAGFSGANVLTF.

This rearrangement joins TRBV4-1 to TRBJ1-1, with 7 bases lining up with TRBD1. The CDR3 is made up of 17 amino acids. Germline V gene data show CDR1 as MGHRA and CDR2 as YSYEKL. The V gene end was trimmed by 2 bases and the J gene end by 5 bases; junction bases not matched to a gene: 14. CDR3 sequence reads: CASSQTRGTDLGTEAFF. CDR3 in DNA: TGCGCCAGCAGCCAAACCCGTGGGACAGACCTTGGGACTGAAGCTTTCTTT.

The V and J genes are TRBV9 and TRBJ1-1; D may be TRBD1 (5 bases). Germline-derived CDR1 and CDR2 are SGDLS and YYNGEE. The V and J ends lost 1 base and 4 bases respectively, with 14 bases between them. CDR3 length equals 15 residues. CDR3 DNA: TGTGCCAGCAGCGTAAGAGGAGGGGAGGGCACTGAAGCTTTCTTT. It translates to CASSVRGGEGTEAFF. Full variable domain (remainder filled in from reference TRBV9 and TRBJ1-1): DSGVTQTPKHLITATGQRVTLRCSPRSGDLSVYWYQQSLDQGLQFLIQYYNGEERAKGNILERFSAQQFPDLHSELNLSSLELGDSALYFCASSVRGGEGTEAFFGQGTRLTVV.

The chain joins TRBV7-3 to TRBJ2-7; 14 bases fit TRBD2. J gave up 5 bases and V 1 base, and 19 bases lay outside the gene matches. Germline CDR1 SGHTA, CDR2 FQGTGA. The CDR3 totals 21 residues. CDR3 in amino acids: CASSLIAGTSGSPEGSDEQYF. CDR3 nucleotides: TGTGCCAGCAGCTTAATTGCCGGGACTAGCGGGAGTCCCGAGGGGAGCGACGAGCAGTACTTC.

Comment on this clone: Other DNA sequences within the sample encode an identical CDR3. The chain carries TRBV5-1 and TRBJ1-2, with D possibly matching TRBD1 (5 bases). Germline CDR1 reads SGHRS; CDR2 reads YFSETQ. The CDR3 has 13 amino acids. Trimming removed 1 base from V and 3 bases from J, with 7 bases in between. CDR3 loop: CASSLTGDYGYTF. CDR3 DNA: TGCGCCAGCAGCTTGACAGGAGACTATGGCTACACCTTC.

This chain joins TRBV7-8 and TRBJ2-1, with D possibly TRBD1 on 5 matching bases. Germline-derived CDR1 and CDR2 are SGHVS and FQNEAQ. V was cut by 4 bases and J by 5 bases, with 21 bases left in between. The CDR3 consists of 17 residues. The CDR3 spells CASSSPSFSSRDNEQFF. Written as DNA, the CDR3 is TGTGCCAGCAGCTCGCCGTCCTTTAGTAGCAGGGACAATGAGCAGTTCTTC.

Written as DNA, the CDR3 is TGTGCCAGCGCGGTCGGGACAGGTACTGGAAACACCATATATTTT. As protein: CASAVGTGTGNTIYF. The rearrangement joins TRBV18 to TRBJ1-3; 8 bases match TRBD1. The germline gives CDR1 KGHSH, CDR2 LQKENI. The V segment lost 8 bases and the J segment 2 bases; nucleotides outside the gene matches: 8. The CDR3 contains 15 residues. The full variable domain, with the rest looked up from reference TRBV18 and TRBJ1-3, is NAGVMQNPRHLVRRRGQEARLRCSPMKGHSHVYWYRQLPEEGLKFMVYLQKENIIDESGMPKERFSAEFPKEGPSILRIQQVVRGDSAAYFCASAVGTGTGNTIYFGEGSWLTVV.

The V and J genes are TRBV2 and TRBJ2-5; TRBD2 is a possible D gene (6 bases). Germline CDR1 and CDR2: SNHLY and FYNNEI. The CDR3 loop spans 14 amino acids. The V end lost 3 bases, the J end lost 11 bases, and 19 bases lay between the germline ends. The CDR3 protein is CASSEGLGRREQYF. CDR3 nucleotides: TGTGCCAGCAGTGAGGGACTCGGTCGAAGGGAGCAGTACTTC.

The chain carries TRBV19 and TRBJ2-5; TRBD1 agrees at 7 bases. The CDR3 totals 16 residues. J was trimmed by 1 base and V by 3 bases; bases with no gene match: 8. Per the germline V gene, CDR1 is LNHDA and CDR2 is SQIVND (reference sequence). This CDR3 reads CASSISSTGPQETQYF. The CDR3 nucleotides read TGTGCCAGTAGTATCTCCTCGACAGGGCCCCAAGAGACCCAGTACTTC.

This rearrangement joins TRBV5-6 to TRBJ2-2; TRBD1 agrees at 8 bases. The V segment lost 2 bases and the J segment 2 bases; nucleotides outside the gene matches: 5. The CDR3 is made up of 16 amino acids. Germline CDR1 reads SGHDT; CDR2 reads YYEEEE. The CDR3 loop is CASSLPGQVNTGELFF. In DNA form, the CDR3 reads TGTGCCAGCAGCTTACCGGGACAGGTTAACACCGGGGAGCTGTTTTTT.

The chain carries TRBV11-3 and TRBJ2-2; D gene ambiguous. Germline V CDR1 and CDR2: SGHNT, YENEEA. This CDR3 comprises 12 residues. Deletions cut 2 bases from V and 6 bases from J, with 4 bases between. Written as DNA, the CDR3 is TGTGCCAGCAGCTTAATCGCCGGGGAGCTGTTTTTT. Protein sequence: CASSLIAGELFF.

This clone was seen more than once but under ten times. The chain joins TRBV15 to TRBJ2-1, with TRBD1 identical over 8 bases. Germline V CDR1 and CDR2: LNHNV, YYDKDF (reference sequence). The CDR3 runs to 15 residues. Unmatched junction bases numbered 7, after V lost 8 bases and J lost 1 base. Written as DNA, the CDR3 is TGTGCCACCTTACACAGGGGGGCATCCTACAATGAGCAGTTCTTC. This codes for CATLHRGASYNEQFF. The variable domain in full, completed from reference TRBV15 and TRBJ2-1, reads DAMVIQNPRYQVTQFGKPVTLSCSQTLNHNVMYWYQQKSSQAPKLLFHYYDKDFNNEADTPDNFQSRRPNTSFCFLDIRSPGLGDTAMYLCATLHRGASYNEQFFGPGTRLTVL.

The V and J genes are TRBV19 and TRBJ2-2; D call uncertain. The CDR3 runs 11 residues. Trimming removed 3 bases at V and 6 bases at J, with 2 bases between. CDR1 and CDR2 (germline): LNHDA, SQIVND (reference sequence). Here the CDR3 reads CASSISGELFF. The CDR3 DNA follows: TGTGCCAGTAGTATCTCCGGGGAGCTGTTTTTT.

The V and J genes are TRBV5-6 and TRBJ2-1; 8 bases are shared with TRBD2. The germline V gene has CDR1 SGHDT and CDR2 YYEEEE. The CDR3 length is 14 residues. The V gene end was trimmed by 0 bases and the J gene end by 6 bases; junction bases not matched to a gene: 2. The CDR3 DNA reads TGTGCCAGCAGCTTGGCGGGAGGGGGCAATGAGCAGTTCTTC. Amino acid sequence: CASSLAGGGNEQFF.

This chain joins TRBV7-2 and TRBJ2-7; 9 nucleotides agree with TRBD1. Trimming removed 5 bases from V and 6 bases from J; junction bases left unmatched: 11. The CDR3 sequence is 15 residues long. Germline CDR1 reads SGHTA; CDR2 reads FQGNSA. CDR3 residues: CASSPGGQGILEQYF. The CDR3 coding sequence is TGTGCCAGCAGCCCCGGCGGACAGGGGATCCTCGAGCAGTACTTC.

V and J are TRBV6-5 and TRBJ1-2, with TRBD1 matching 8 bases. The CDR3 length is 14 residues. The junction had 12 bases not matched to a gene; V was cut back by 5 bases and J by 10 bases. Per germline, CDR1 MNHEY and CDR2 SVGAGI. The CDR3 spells CASSRGDRGEVYTF. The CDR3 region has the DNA TGTGCCAGCAGTAGAGGAGACAGGGGAGAAGTCTACACCTTC.

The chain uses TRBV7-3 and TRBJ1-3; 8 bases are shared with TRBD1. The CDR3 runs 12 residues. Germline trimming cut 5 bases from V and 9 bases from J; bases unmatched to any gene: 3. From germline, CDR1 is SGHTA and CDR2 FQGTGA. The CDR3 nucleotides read TGTGCCAGCAGCCAAGGACAGGGCACCATATATTTT. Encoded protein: CASSQGQGTIYF.